This T cell receptor (beta chain) was sequenced during a study of shared clonotypes between healthy human individuals. The assay was immunoSEQ multiplex PCR, and TCRdb's table has in-frame clones only and misses some. This table has about 1.5 million clones, about 98% appearing once. V gave up 5 bases and J gave up 7 bases, with 9 bases separating them. CDR3 length equals 11 residues. Germline CDR1 is SQVTM and CDR2 is ANQGSEA. The sequenced material came from naive CD4+ T cells sorted from blood. As to subset: CD45RA+ positively selected. This TCR came from a man aged 25-40 years in good health. The V gene is TRBV29-1, the J gene TRBJ2-1; possibly TRBD2 for D (6 bases). The CDR3 sequence: CSVHGGNEQFF. The CDR3 coding sequence is TGCAGCGTTCACGGAGGGAATGAGCAGTTCTTC.